This TCR beta chain was identified during a study of cytomegalovirus exposure and HLA in healthy donors. Only one count was recorded for this clone. PCR used 60 Vbeta primers and 13 Jbeta primers. Assay: immunoSEQ multiplex PCR; the TCRdb copy retains only in-frame clones and omits some. The sample includes 65,000 to 80,000 clones, under 85% of them seen just once. V lost 11 bases and J lost 4, with 20 bases in between. From germline, CDR1 is SNHLY and CDR2 FYNNEI. The CDR3 covers 15 residues. The sample comprised PBMCs. This chain uses TRBV2 with TRBJ2-2; D possibly corresponds to TRBD1 (6 bases). The origin of this receptor is a woman aged 40 to 50 in good health and CMV-seropositive. The CDR3: CASKSTGQTTGELFF. The CDR3 DNA is TGTGCCTCCAAATCGACAGGCCAAACCACCGGGGAGCTGTTTTTT.